What follows are 4 T cell receptor beta chains derived from one specimen sequenced in a study of T cell responses to AZD1222 COVID-19 vaccine (dated by TCRdb to about 2021). The method was the immunoSEQ multiplex PCR assay. TCRdb took over this immuneACCESS table, retaining in-frame rearrangements with V and J assigned. Such tables are incomplete; in checked studies, under half of the missing clones stem from an unresolved V gene, and the remainder is unexplained. The sample includes 150,000 to 200,000 clones, with 85% to 95% observed a single time. The top ten hold approximately 0.64% of the sample. In light of the paper, this sample's time point label describes: baseline before first vaccination. The sample was peripheral blood, taken on day 0 of AZD1222 vaccination. The receptors come from an adult in good health.

This clone has more than one count but fewer than ten. The chain recombines TRBV10-3 with TRBJ1-1, with TRBD1 matching over 8 bases. From germline, CDR1 is ENHRY and CDR2 SYGVKD. CDR3 size: 13 residues. The trim removed 7 bases at V and 4 bases at J, leaving 5 bases unmatched. In nucleotides, the CDR3 is TGTGCCATCAATCCGGACAGGGCCACTGAAGCTTTCTTT. It is translated as CAINPDRATEAFF.

The rearrangement links TRBV27 to TRBJ2-1; 7 nucleotides align to TRBD1. Trimming removed 5 bases from V and 8 bases from J; junction bases left unmatched: 6. The germline CDR1 and CDR2 sequences are MNHEY and SMNVEV (reference sequence). The CDR3 sequence is 13 residues long. The CDR3: CASSLRQGDEQFF. The CDR3 DNA reads as TGTGCCAGCAGTCTCAGACAGGGCGATGAGCAGTTCTTC.

This clone has just a few counts. The chain has TRBV5-1 and TRBJ2-7; a weak D match, TRBD1 (6 bases). Germline loops: CDR1 SGHRS, CDR2 YFSETQ. V was trimmed by 1 base and J by 6 bases, leaving 14 bases between them. The CDR3 consists of 14 residues. This CDR3 is CASSLNRVEGEQYF. In nucleotides, the CDR3 is TGCGCCAGCAGCTTGAACAGGGTCGAAGGCGAGCAGTACTTC.

The chain couples TRBV6-1 to TRBJ1-1, with a tentative D call TRBD1 (6 bases). Germline V gene sequence: CDR1 MNHNS, CDR2 SASEGT. Trimming took 2 bases from V and 6 from J, leaving 13 bases between them. The CDR3 sequence is 14 residues long. The CDR3 nucleotides are TGTGCCAGCAGTGAATGGGGGGCTAGGTCTGAAGCTTTCTTT. Residues: CASSEWGARSEAFF.